Listed below are T cell receptor beta chains from one sample, sequenced in a study of identical twins. From the 5' RACE reads, TCRdb called clonotypes with MiXCR, one entry per CDR3 protein. The sample lists about 730,000 distinct CDR3 sequences; about 20% were seen once. A further study also used this sample, focusing on T cells expressing NK-cell markers.

Material for sequencing was PBMCs. The receptor set was obtained from a woman younger than 35 in good health. Both conserved end residues are part of each CDR3. Fields, in order: J gene, D gene, clone size, V gene, CDR3 protein, CDR3 DNA. A D gene is named only where the DNA matches it firmly. The listing skips clone size in some rows; elsewhere it reads once, few, many or a size class.

TRBJ1-1,-,-,TRBV5-1,CASSFDFPGNTEAFF,TGCGCCAGCAGCTTTGATTTTCCCGGGAACACTGAAGCTTTCTTT
TRBJ2-5,-,-,TRBV7-2,CASTLLGGWETQYF,TGTGCCAGCACCCTGTTGGGGGGCTGGGAGACCCAGTACTTC
TRBJ2-7,-,few,TRBV6-5,CASSYSSGRSSYEQYF,TGTGCCAGCAGTTACTCGAGTGGCAGGAGCTCCTACGAGCAGTACTTC
TRBJ2-5,-,-,TRBV10-3,CAISVNEAGLAQETQYF,TGTGCCATCAGTGTCAACGAGGCGGGACTGGCCCAAGAGACCCAGTACTTC
TRBJ1-2,-,many,TRBV21-1,CASSKVIGGVDGYTF,TGTGCCAGCAGCAAAGTCATAGGGGGAGTGGATGGCTACACCTTC
TRBJ2-7,-,-,TRBV12-3/TRBV12-4,CASSQRMGEQYF,TGTGCCAGCAGCCAGCGTATGGGCGAGCAGTACTTC
TRBJ2-1,-,few,TRBV12-3/TRBV12-4,CASSPLMDAPEQFF,TGTGCCAGCAGTCCTCTGATGGACGCACCTGAGCAGTTCTTC
TRBJ2-4,-,few,TRBV12-3/TRBV12-4,CASSLATNKNIQYF,TGTGCCAGCTCCCTAGCGACAAACAAAAACATTCAGTACTTC
TRBJ2-5,TRBD2,-,TRBV6-2/TRBV6-3,CASSYWLAGQETQYF,TGTGCCAGCAGTTATTGGCTAGCGGGACAAGAGACCCAGTACTTC
TRBJ2-7,TRBD1,-,TRBV9,CASSLSPQGAGNEQYF,TGTGCCAGCAGCCTTTCCCCTCAGGGGGCAGGCAACGAGCAGTACTTC
TRBJ2-1,TRBD1,-,TRBV12-3/TRBV12-4,CASSTGDSSYNEQFF,TGTGCCAGCAGTACAGGGGACAGCTCCTACAATGAGCAGTTCTTC
TRBJ1-2,TRBD1,few,TRBV29-1,CSVGGQGRNGYTF,TGCAGCGTTGGGGGACAGGGTCGGAATGGCTACACCTTC
TRBJ2-2,-,few,TRBV15,CATSRGQGYTGELFF,TGTGCCACCAGCAGAGGGCAAGGCTACACCGGGGAGCTGTTTTTT
TRBJ2-3,TRBD1,few,TRBV6-1,CASTRQGLFDTQYF,TGTGCCAGCACCCGACAGGGTCTTTTTGATACGCAGTATTTT
TRBJ2-7,-,-,TRBV20-1,CSARGGGIDEQYF,TGCAGTGCTAGAGGGGGAGGTATCGACGAGCAGTACTTC
TRBJ2-7,-,-,TRBV10-3,CAISSGGEQYF,TGTGCCATCAGTAGTGGTGGTGAGCAGTACTTC
TRBJ2-2,-,few,TRBV4-3,CASSQVVTGELFF,TGCGCCAGCAGCCAAGTGGTCACCGGGGAGCTGTTTTTT
TRBJ2-3,-,-,TRBV7-6,CASSSALGRWTDTQYF,TGTGCCAGCAGCTCTGCCTTAGGGCGCTGGACAGATACGCAGTATTTT
TRBJ2-3,-,-,TRBV7-2,CASSRNAGGLSTDTQYF,TGTGCCAGCAGCCGTAATGCGGGCGGGCTTTCAACAGATACGCAGTATTTT
TRBJ2-7,TRBD2,few,TRBV20-1,CSARRRLAGESWSYEQYF,TGCAGTGCTAGGCGGCGACTAGCGGGAGAGTCTTGGTCCTACGAGCAGTACTTC
TRBJ2-3,TRBD2,few,TRBV12-3/TRBV12-4,CASSLPRGGEARVSTDTQYF,TGTGCCAGCAGTTTGCCCCGCGGGGGGGAGGCGAGAGTAAGCACAGATACGCAGTATTTT
TRBJ2-7,-,-,TRBV2,CASRPYEQYF,TGTGCCAGCAGACCCTACGAGCAGTACTTC
TRBJ2-2,-,-,TRBV6-4,CASSFAATGELFF,TGTGCCAGCAGTTTCGCCGCCACCGGGGAGCTGTTTTTT
TRBJ2-7,-,many,TRBV5-1,CASSLVGRSSYEQYF,TGCGCCAGCAGCTTGGTTGGGAGGAGCTCCTACGAGCAGTACTTC
TRBJ2-3,TRBD1,-,TRBV29-1,CSVTGDTDTQYF,TGCAGCGTAACAGGGGACACAGATACGCAGTATTTT
TRBJ2-7,-,many,TRBV12-3/TRBV12-4,CASSSYGTEQYF,TGTGCCAGCAGTTCGTACGGGACAGAGCAGTACTTC
TRBJ1-4,-,few,TRBV5-1,CASSPGTAAGKLFF,TGCGCCAGCAGTCCAGGGACGGCCGCGGGGAAACTGTTTTTT
TRBJ2-3,-,-,TRBV9,CASSPNRGQLPVEQYF,TGTGCCAGCAGTCCGAACCGGGGCCAGCTGCCGGTTGAGCAGTATTTT
TRBJ2-1,-,-,TRBV20-1,CSAGDNEQFF,TGCAGTGCCGGAGACAATGAGCAGTTCTTC
TRBJ1-1,-,-,TRBV6-2/TRBV6-3,CASRTTAGAFF,TGTGCCAGCAGGACCACAGCGGGAGCTTTCTTT
TRBJ2-3,TRBD2,-,TRBV7-6,CASSWIAGGMEDTQYF,TGTGCCAGCAGTTGGATAGCGGGGGGAATGGAAGATACGCAGTATTTT
TRBJ2-2,-,-,TRBV6-1,CASGAPANTGELFF,TGTGCCAGCGGCGCTCCAGCTAACACCGGGGAGCTGTTTTTT
TRBJ1-2,-,many,TRBV6-1,CASSSGPGYGYTF,TGTGCCAGCAGCTCGGGGCCCGGGTATGGCTACACCTTC
TRBJ2-7,-,-,TRBV10-3,CAITGDPPHEQYF,TGTGCCATCACGGGGGACCCCCCCCACGAGCAGTACTTC
TRBJ2-1,-,-,TRBV24-1,CATSGSSNEQFF,TGTGCCACCAGTGGGTCTAGCAATGAGCAGTTCTTC
TRBJ2-2,-,few,TRBV12-3/TRBV12-4,CASSSARAHTGELFF,TGTGCCAGCAGTTCGGCGCGGGCGCACACCGGGGAGCTGTTTTTT
TRBJ2-3,-,many,TRBV5-1,CASSKTSSGSPTDTQYF,TGCGCCAGCAGCAAAACTAGTAGCGGTTCCCCCACAGATACGCAGTATTTT
TRBJ2-2,-,-,TRBV7-2,CASTLRIGQGELFF,TGTGCCAGCACCCTTAGAATAGGTCAGGGGGAGCTGTTTTTT
TRBJ2-7,-,few,TRBV7-6,CASSLFGSGGSYEQYF,TGTGCCAGCAGCTTATTCGGGAGCGGCGGTTCCTACGAGCAGTACTTC
TRBJ2-5,TRBD2,-,TRBV20-1,CSARGTGTNGETQYF,TGCAGTGCTAGAGGAACCGGGACTAACGGGGAGACCCAGTACTTC
TRBJ2-5,-,few,TRBV20-1,CSARIRETQYF,TGCAGTGCTCGAATCCGGGAGACCCAGTACTTC
TRBJ2-7,TRBD2,many,TRBV12-3/TRBV12-4,CASSSRGLVGEQYF,TGTGCCAGCAGTTCACGGGGACTAGTTGGCGAGCAGTACTTC
TRBJ2-1,-,-,TRBV12-3/TRBV12-4,CASSLPRESYNEQFF,TGTGCCAGCAGTTTACCCCGGGAGTCCTACAATGAGCAGTTCTTC
TRBJ2-7,TRBD2,-,TRBV6-5,CASSFVAGGGSYEQYF,TGTGCCAGCAGTTTCGTAGCGGGAGGGGGCTCCTACGAGCAGTACTTC
TRBJ2-4,-,-,TRBV5-1,CASSLETAGKNIQYF,TGCGCCAGCAGCTTGGAGACAGCGGGTAAAAACATTCAGTACTTC